These 8 T cell receptor beta chains came from one sample sequenced in a study of cytomegalovirus exposure and HLA in healthy donors. Primers included in the PCR were 60 Vbeta and 13 Jbeta primers. Produced via immunoSEQ multiplex PCR; TCRdb's table is partial and in-frame only. The top ten clones hold roughly 3.1% of a sample with a few hundred thousand clones, roughly 80% of them seen once. What was sequenced was PBMCs. The receptors here all came from a man younger than 40 in good health and CMV-seronegative.

The rearrangement joins TRBV28 to TRBJ2-7, with D possibly matching TRBD2 (6 bases). The germline CDR1 and CDR2 sequences are MDHEN and SYDVKM. The V end lost 6 bases, the J end lost 2 bases, and 23 bases lay between the germline ends. The CDR3 totals 17 residues. In DNA, the CDR3 is TGTGCCAGCAGCTTCCCGTTCGGGACTCCAGGGCCCTACGAGCAGTACTTC. Translation gives CASSFPFGTPGPYEQYF.

V usage is TRBV7-9 and J usage is TRBJ2-1; a possible D gene is TRBD2 (7 bases). In germline, CDR1 is SEHNR, CDR2 FQNEAQ (reference sequence). V lost 4 bases to trimming and J lost 4 bases, with 14 bases between them. The CDR3 runs 15 residues. As DNA, the CDR3 is TGTGCCAGCAGCTCAAGGGGGGGACAATACAATGAGCAGTTCTTC. Its protein is CASSSRGGQYNEQFF. Full variable domain (remainder filled in from reference TRBV7-9 and TRBJ2-1): DTGVSQNPRHKITKRGQNVTFRCDPISEHNRLYWYRQTLGQGPEFLTYFQNEAQLEKSRLLSDRFSAERPKGSFSTLEIQRTEQGDSAMYLCASSSRGGQYNEQFFGPGTRLTVL.

This sequence joins TRBV5-6 and TRBJ1-2, with D perhaps TRBD1 (6 bases). The germline V and J ends were trimmed by 3 bases and 8 bases, with 29 bases remaining between them. Germline V gene lookup returns CDR1 SGHDT and CDR2 YYEEEE. The CDR3 contains 18 residues. CDR3 coding DNA: TGTGCCAGCAGCTCTACCCCACAACACGAACAGGGAGTTTGGGGCTACACCTTC. It translates to CASSSTPQHEQGVWGYTF.

The rearrangement uses TRBV9 and TRBJ2-5; the match to TRBD2 covers 7 bases. V was pared by 0 bases and J by 11 bases, with 4 bases of the junction left unmatched. This CDR3 is 12 amino acids long. CDR1 is SGDLS and CDR2 is YYNGEE in the germline V gene. CDR3 in DNA: TGTGCCAGCAGCGTAGGGGAGGGAGAGCAGTACTTC. Residues: CASSVGEGEQYF.

Only a few counts were recorded for this clone. The rearrangement uses TRBV19 and TRBJ1-4; 7 nucleotides match TRBD1. The length of the CDR3 is 14 residues. CDR1 LNHDA and CDR2 SQIVND come from the germline V gene (reference sequence). J gave up 5 bases and V 5 bases, and 5 bases lay outside the gene matches. The CDR3 DNA sequence: TGTGCCAGTAGTGCGGGACAGAGAAATGAAAAACTGTTTTTT. Translated: CASSAGQRNEKLFF.

The chain uses TRBV5-6 and TRBJ2-7; the D is unclear. CDR3 length: 16 residues. Trimming cost V 4 bases and J 8 bases, with 25 bases left between them. Germline CDR1 and CDR2: SGHDT and YYEEEE. CDR3 amino acids: CASSHSGPVLPTKQYF. The CDR3 DNA follows: TGTGCCAGCAGCCACTCTGGGCCCGTTCTTCCTACGAAGCAGTACTTC.

The chain combines TRBV6-5 with TRBJ2-7; the match to TRBD1 covers 7 bases. The CDR3 spans 14 residues. The germline V gene encodes CDR1 MNHEY and CDR2 SVGAGI. Trimming removed 5 bases from V and 2 bases from J; junction bases left unmatched: 6. DNA of the CDR3: TGTGCCAGCAGTCTTCGGGACAGCCCCTACGAGCAGTACTTC. Amino acid sequence: CASSLRDSPYEQYF.

V usage is TRBV18 and J usage is TRBJ1-1; tentative D call: TRBD1 (5 bases). This CDR3 contains 17 residues. CDR1 is KGHSH and CDR2 is LQKENI in the germline V gene. The germline V and J ends were trimmed by 3 bases and 0 bases, with 17 bases remaining between them. CDR3 protein: CASSPASVGVMNTEAFF. DNA for the CDR3: TGTGCCAGCTCACCGGCCTCTGTAGGGGTCATGAACACTGAAGCTTTCTTT.